At least ten counts were recorded for the clone carrying this T cell receptor beta chain. Its antigen is as yet unknown. A library of TCRbeta sequences, prepared with unique molecular identifiers, was generated. TCRdb re-called the PCR reads through MiXCR, storing one row per CDR3 protein. The table has approximately 290,000 distinct CDR3 sequences, approximately 10% seen once. This sample stems from a study of T-cell reconstitution after alpha-beta-depleted transplantation in children. Findings and caveats of the study: Most T-cell counts and diversity one year after the transplant came from T cells that were newly produced. High day-60 TCRbeta diversity in some patients came from surviving recipient T cells and thymic progenitors. After transplant, at about two months, alpha-beta T cells were reportedly derived from several hundred expanded graft clones.

The CDR3 consists of 16 residues. V was pared by 2 bases and J by 2 bases, with 14 bases between. Germline V CDR1 and CDR2: MNHEY, SVGAGI. This clonotype was obtained from a male patient aged 2 to 10 who had a stem cell transplant for chronic granulomatous disease, so the T cells may come from the graft donor. This chain connects TRBV6-5 to TRBJ2-3; D is perhaps TRBD2 (5 bases). This specimen was peripheral blood, taken 180 days after TCRalphabeta/CD19-depleted stem cell transplant. The CDR3 loop reads CASSYLGLRDTDTQYF. The DNA of the CDR3 is TGTGCCAGCAGTTACCTAGGGCTGAGGGACACAGATACGCAGTATTTT.